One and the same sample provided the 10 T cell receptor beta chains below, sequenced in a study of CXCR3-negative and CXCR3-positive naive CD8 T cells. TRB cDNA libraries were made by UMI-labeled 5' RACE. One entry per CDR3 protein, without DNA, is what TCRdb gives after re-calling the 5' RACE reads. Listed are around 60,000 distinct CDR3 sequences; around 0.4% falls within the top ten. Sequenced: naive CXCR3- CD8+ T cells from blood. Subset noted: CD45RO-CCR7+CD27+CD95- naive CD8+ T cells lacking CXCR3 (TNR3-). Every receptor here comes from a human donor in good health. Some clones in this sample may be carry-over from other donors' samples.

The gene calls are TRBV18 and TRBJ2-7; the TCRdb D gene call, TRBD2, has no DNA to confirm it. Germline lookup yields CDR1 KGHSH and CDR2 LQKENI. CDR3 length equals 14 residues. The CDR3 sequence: CASSPPGLAHEQYF.

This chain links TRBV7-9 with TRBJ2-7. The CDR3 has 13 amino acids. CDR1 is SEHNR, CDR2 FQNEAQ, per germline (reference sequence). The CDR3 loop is CASSFELDYEQYF.

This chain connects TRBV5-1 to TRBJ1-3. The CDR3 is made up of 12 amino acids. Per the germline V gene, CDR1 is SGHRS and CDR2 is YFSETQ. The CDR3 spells CASRGLENTIYF. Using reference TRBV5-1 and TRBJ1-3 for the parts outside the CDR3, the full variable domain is KAGVTQTPRYLIKTRGQQVTLSCSPISGHRSVSWYQQTPGQGLQFLFEYFSETQRNKGNFPGRFSGRQFSNSRSEMNVSTLELGDSALYLCASRGLENTIYFGEGSWLTVV.

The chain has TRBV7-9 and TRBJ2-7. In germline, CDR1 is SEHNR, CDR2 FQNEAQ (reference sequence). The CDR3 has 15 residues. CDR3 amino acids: CASSSTHGPSYEQYF.

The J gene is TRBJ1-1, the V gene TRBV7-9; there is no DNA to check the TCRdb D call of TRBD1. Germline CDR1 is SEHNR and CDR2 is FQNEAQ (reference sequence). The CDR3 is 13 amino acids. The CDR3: CASRGEMNTEAFF.

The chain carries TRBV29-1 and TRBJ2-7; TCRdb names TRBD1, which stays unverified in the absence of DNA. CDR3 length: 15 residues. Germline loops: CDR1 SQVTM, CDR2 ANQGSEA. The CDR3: CSVEGPGQGTYEQYF.

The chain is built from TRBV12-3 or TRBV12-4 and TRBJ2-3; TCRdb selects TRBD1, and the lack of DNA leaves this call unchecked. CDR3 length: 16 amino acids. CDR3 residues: CASSFNKRGTTDTQYF.

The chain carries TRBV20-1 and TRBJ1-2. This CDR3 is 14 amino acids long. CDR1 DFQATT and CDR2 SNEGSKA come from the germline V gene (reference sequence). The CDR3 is CSALVRGAEFGYTF.

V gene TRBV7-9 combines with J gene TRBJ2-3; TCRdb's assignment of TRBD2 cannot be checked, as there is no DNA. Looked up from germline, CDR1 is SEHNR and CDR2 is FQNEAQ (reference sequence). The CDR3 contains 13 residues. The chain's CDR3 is CASSLDGLAPQYF.

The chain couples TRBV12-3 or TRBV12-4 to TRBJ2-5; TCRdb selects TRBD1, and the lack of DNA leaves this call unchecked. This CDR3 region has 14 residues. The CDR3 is CASTQFGGLETQYF.